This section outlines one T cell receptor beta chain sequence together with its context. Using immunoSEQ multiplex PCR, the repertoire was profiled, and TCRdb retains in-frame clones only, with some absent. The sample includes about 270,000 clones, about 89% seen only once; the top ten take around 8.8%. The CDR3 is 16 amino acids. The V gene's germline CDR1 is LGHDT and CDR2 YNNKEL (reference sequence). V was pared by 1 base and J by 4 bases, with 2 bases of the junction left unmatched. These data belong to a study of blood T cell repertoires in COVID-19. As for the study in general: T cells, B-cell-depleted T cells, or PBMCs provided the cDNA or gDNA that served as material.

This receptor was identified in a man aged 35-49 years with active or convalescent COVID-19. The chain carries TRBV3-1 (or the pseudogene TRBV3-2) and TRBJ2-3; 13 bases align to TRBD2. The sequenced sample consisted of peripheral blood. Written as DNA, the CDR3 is TGTGCCAGCAGCCAAGGGACTAGCGGGGGCCCAGATACGCAGTATTTT. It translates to CASSQGTSGGPDTQYF.